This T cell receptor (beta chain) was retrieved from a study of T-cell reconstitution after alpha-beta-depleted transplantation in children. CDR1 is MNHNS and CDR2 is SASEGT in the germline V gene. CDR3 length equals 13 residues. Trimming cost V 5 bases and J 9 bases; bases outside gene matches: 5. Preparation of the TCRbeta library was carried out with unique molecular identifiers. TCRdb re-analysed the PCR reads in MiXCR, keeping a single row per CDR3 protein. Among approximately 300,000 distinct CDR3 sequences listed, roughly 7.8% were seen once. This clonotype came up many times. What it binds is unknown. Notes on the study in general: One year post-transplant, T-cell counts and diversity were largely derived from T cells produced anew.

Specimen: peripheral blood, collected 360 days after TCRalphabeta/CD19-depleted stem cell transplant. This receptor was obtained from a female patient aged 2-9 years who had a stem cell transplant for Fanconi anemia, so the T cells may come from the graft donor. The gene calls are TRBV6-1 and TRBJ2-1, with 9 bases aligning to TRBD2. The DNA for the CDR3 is TGTGCCAGCAGTCGGGGACTAGCAGCTGAGCAGTTCTTC. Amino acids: CASSRGLAAEQFF.